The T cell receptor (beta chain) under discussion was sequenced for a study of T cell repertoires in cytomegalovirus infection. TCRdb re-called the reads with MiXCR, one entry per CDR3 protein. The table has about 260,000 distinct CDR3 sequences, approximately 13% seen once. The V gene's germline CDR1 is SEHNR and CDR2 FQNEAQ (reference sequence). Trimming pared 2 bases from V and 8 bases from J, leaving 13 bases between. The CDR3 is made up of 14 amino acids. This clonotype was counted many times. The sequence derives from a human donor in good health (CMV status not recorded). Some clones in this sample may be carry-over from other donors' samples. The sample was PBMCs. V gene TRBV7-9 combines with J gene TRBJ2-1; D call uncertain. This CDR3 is CASSLKGFRDEQFF. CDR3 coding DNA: TGTGCCAGCAGCTTAAAAGGGTTTCGGGATGAGCAGTTCTTC.